Each of the 19 T cell receptor beta chains below was sequenced from the same sample in a study of regulatory T cells in long-lasting Graves disease. Library construction for TCR beta used iRepertoire HTBI primers and Arm-PCR of CDR3 regions. MiXCR, run by TCRdb on the multiplex PCR reads, gives a single entry per CDR3 protein. The table includes 550,000 to 650,000 distinct CDR3 sequences, roughly a sixth detected once. Time point here: newly diagnosed GD, antithyroid drugs for less than 3 months. After RNA was extracted from PBMCs, the TCR library was made from it. The same specimen was also included in a second study, on T cells in Graves' hyperthyroidism and ophthalmopathy.

The source material was peripheral blood mononuclear cells (PBMCs), sampled at new diagnosis, from a patient treated with antithyroid drugs. These receptors were taken from a man in his late teens or twenties with Graves disease.

This sequence joins TRBV20-1 and TRBJ2-7, with D perhaps being TRBD1 or TRBD2 (5 bases each). V lost 6 bases and J lost 0, with 12 bases in between. The germline gives CDR1 DFQATT, CDR2 SNEGSKA (reference sequence). CDR3 length: 13 residues. DNA for the CDR3: TGCAGTGCCAGGGACGGAATCTCCTACGAGCAGTACTTC. Protein: CSARDGISYEQYF.

This clonotype was picked up a small number of times. CDR3 coding DNA: TGCAGTGCTAGTGAGGGGACTATCGACAATGAGCAGTTCTTC. As protein: CSASEGTIDNEQFF. The chain combines TRBV20-1 with TRBJ2-1, with 7 bases aligning to TRBD2. Germline V gene sequence: CDR1 DFQATT, CDR2 SNEGSKA (reference sequence). CDR3 length equals 14 residues. V lost 3 bases, J lost 5 bases, and 7 bases stayed unmatched.

This clonotype has a handful of counts. This chain connects TRBV30 to TRBJ2-1; 7 nucleotides agree with TRBD2. Germline CDR1 is GTSNPN and CDR2 is SVGIG (reference sequence). The CDR3 runs 15 residues. The ends lost 8 bases at V and 0 bases at J; junction bases unmatched: 10. CDR3 sequence (DNA): TGTGCCCAAGGGGAGGGATCCAACTCCTACAATGAGCAGTTCTTC. Amino acids: CAQGEGSNSYNEQFF.

The J gene is TRBJ2-1, the V gene TRBV5-1; 8 bases fit TRBD2. Germline CDR1 is SGHRS and CDR2 is YFSETQ. This CDR3 has 15 residues. The V and J ends lost 3 bases and 3 bases, in that order; junction bases with no gene match: 5. The CDR3: CASSSERELYNEQFF. The CDR3 bases are TGCGCCAGCAGCTCGGAGCGGGAGCTCTACAATGAGCAGTTCTTC.

This clonotype turned up a few times. The CDR3 sequence is CASSLPFGTGELFF. As DNA, the CDR3 is TGCGCCAGCAGCTTGCCGTTCGGCACCGGGGAGCTGTTTTTT. This chain joins TRBV5-1 and TRBJ2-2; no clear D. The CDR3 sequence is 14 residues long. CDR1 and CDR2 (germline): SGHRS, YFSETQ. Trimming took off 1 base at V and 4 bases at J, with 8 bases between the two ends.

Note on this clonotype: One junction end disagrees with the germline gene, perhaps due to a read error. The gene calls are TRBV2 and TRBJ2-4, with D tentatively TRBD2 (7 bases). Germline V gene data show CDR1 as SNHLY and CDR2 as FYNNEI. The CDR3 has 13 residues. The CDR3: CASSEERGGGLSF. The CDR3 DNA is TGTGCCAGCAGTGAAGAGAGGGGGGGCGGTCTGTCCTTC.

The V call is TRBV11-2, the J call TRBJ2-7; D ambiguous. V gave up 3 bases and J gave up 2 bases, with 14 bases separating them. The CDR3 is made up of 15 amino acids. From germline, CDR1 is SGHAT and CDR2 FQNNGV. The CDR3 reads CASSFLRTHTYEQYF. CDR3 DNA: TGTGCCAGCAGCTTTCTTAGGACCCATACCTACGAGCAGTACTTC.

With regard to this clonotype: At one end, the junction sequence differs from germline, possibly due to a read error. The rearrangement joins TRBV4-2 to TRBJ1-5; perhaps TRBD1 as D (6 bases). The CDR3 length is 16 residues. CDR1 LGHNA and CDR2 YNFKEQ come from the germline V gene. As DNA, the CDR3 is TGCGCCAGCAGCCAATATCACAGGGATAGCAATCAGCCCCAGCATTTT. This sequence encodes CASSQYHRDSNQPQHF.

Only a few counts were recorded for this clonotype. The V call is TRBV5-4, the J call TRBJ1-4; no clear D. The V gene lost 0 bases and the J gene lost 0 bases, with 6 bases spanning the gap. The CDR3 has 15 residues. Looked up from germline, CDR1 is SGHNT and CDR2 is YYREEE (reference sequence). The CDR3 coding sequence is TGTGCCAGCAGCTTGGCCGGGGCAACTAATGAAAAACTGTTTTTT. Amino acid sequence: CASSLAGATNEKLFF.

This clonotype was seen a handful of times. V usage is TRBV10-3 and J usage is TRBJ2-7; 7 bases are shared with TRBD1. CDR3 length equals 15 residues. The germline CDR1 and CDR2 sequences are ENHRY and SYGVKD. The ends lost 4 bases at V and 6 bases at J; junction bases unmatched: 12. CDR3 protein: CAISGGRDRGIEQYF. Written as DNA, the CDR3 is TGTGCCATCAGTGGAGGCCGGGACAGAGGAATCGAGCAGTACTTC.

On this clonotype itself: One end of the junction varies from germline; a read error may be responsible. The chain combines TRBV20-1 with TRBJ2-2; a possible D gene is TRBD2 (6 bases). Per the germline V gene, CDR1 is DFQATT and CDR2 is SNEGSKA (reference sequence). The CDR3 totals 15 residues. This CDR3 reads CSARDLALNAGELFF. The DNA of the CDR3 is TGCAGTGCTAGAGATCTAGCGCTGAACGCCGGGGAGCTGTTTTTT.

The V call is TRBV30, the J call TRBJ1-5; D is ambiguous. The CDR3 contains 15 residues. Trimming stripped 0 bases from V and 5 bases from J, with 14 bases between. The germline V gene has CDR1 GTSNPN and CDR2 SVGIG (reference sequence). The CDR3, as DNA: TGTGCCTGGAGTGTAGGAGGGATCGCCTATCAGCCCCAGCATTTT. It codes for CAWSVGGIAYQPQHF.

The sample holds a few counts of this clonotype. Being one base from a much bigger clone, this may be a read error. The chain has TRBV5-4 and TRBJ2-1; the D gene is possibly TRBD2 (5 bases). The CDR3 has 12 amino acids. Germline lookup yields CDR1 SGHNT and CDR2 YYREEE (reference sequence). Trimming cost V 5 bases and J 3 bases, with 6 bases left between them. CDR3 coding DNA: TGTGCCAGCAGTCGGGACTACAATGAGCAGTTCTTC. Translation: CASSRDYNEQFF. Together with reference TRBV5-4 and TRBJ2-1, the CDR3 gives the full variable domain: ETGVTQSPTHLIKTRGQQVTLRCSSQSGHNTVSWYQQALGQGPQFIFQYYREEENGRGNFPPRFSGLQFPNYSSELNVNALELDDSALYLCASSRDYNEQFFGPGTRLTVL.

This clonotype was counted ten times or more. This rearrangement joins TRBV6-2 or TRBV6-3 to TRBJ2-3; 8 bases are shared with TRBD1. The germline gives CDR1 MNHEY, CDR2 SVGEGT. The J segment lost 1 base and the V segment lost 5 bases, leaving 2 bases of the junction unmatched. The CDR3 contains 14 residues. Written as DNA, the CDR3 is TGTGCCAGCAGTGAGGGACAGGGCACAGATACGCAGTATTTT. This codes for CASSEGQGTDTQYF.

The rearrangement links TRBV9 to TRBJ2-7; the D call may be TRBD1 or TRBD2 (5 bases each). This CDR3 has 15 amino acids. Trimming pared 0 bases from V and 3 bases from J, leaving 13 bases between. Germline CDR1 reads SGDLS; CDR2 reads YYNGEE. The CDR3 nucleotides are TGTGCCAGCAGCGTAGGGGGTGGGACGAACTACGAGCAGTACTTC. This sequence encodes CASSVGGGTNYEQYF.

The chain recombines TRBV7-9 with TRBJ2-6, with D possibly matching TRBD1 (7 bases). The V gene's germline CDR1 is SEHNR and CDR2 FQNEAQ (reference sequence). The CDR3 is made up of 17 amino acids. V lost 1 base and J lost 0, with 10 bases in between. CDR3 bases: TGTGCCAGCAGCTTAGGGGGGGACAGCTCTGGGGCCAACGTCCTGACTTTC. Protein sequence: CASSLGGDSSGANVLTF.

This clonotype has ten or more counts. The rearrangement joins TRBV7-9 to TRBJ2-7; tentative D call: TRBD2 (6 bases). V shed 0 bases and J shed 1 base, with 22 bases lying between them. The CDR3 is made up of 19 amino acids. CDR1 and CDR2 (germline): SEHNR, FQNEAQ (reference sequence). This chain's CDR3 is CASSLASGTGADNSYEQYF. In DNA form, the CDR3 reads TGTGCCAGCAGCTTAGCCTCAGGGACGGGAGCCGACAATTCCTACGAGCAGTACTTC.

V gene TRBV28 combines with J gene TRBJ1-2, with 8 bases fitting TRBD1. With V trimmed by 5 bases and J by 7 bases, 15 bases remained unmatched. The CDR3 covers 16 residues. Germline CDR1 and CDR2: MDHEN and SYDVKM. The CDR3 bases are TGTGCCAGCAGTCCGATAGATAACCAGGGGGCGCGTGGCTACACCTTC. Translation: CASSPIDNQGARGYTF.

In regard to this clonotype: A much larger clonotype is one base distant, so this may be a read error. This chain connects TRBV28 to TRBJ2-7, with 10 nucleotides matching TRBD2. Germline V lookup: CDR1 MDHEN, CDR2 SYDVKM. The CDR3 has 14 amino acids. CDR3 in DNA: TGTGCCAGCAGTCGGCCTAGCGGGAGTCGTGAGCGGTACTTC. Translation: CASSRPSGSRERYF.